The text below deals with one T cell receptor beta chain. The CDR3 totals 15 residues. V was trimmed by 2 bases and J by 7 bases, leaving 12 bases between them. The germline V gene encodes CDR1 ENHRY and CDR2 SYGVKD. The data were obtained in a study of blood T cell repertoires in COVID-19. For the study at large: The cDNA or gDNA used as material had been derived from T cells, B-cell-depleted T cells, or PBMCs.

The participants were between roughly 18 and 89 years old and came from 24 US areas. Participants' own reports of clinical history determined their cohort assignment. In the source study's methods: Reference gene primer amplification gave estimated nucleated cell counts. Clones were read by immunoSEQ multiplex PCR, and TCRdb kept only the in-frame ones, dropping some. V and J calls and clone size are as listed in that table; D and trimming were resolved from the DNA. The data hold about 370,000 clones, with approximately 89% observed a single time. The sequence derives from a woman aged 40 to 55 who had been exposed to COVID-19. The V and J genes are TRBV10-3 and TRBJ1-6; possibly TRBD1 for D (6 bases). The sample comprised PBMCs or T cells enriched from blood (not recorded which). This chain's CDR3 is CAISEGGHKNSPLHF. The CDR3 DNA reads TGTGCCATCAGTGAGGGGGGACACAAGAATTCACCCCTCCACTTT.